This passage covers 19 T cell receptor beta chains from one sample sequenced in a study of T-cell memory formation after mild COVID-19. TCRdb reprocessed the 5' RACE reads with MiXCR, giving one entry per CDR3 protein. The sample records around 260,000 distinct CDR3 sequences, 15% to 20% being singletons. Sequencing was done on a sample of PBMCs or a T cell subset sorted from them (not recorded which). These receptors came from a man aged 18 to 30 who had mild COVID-19 (a few samples of this study predate the infection). Cell type and time point are not known.

This clonotype appeared many times. The chain joins TRBV29-1 to TRBJ2-7; either TRBD1 or TRBD2 may supply D (7 bases each). V lost 3 bases to trimming and J lost 7 bases, with 16 bases between them. Looked up from germline, CDR1 is SQVTM and CDR2 is ANQGSEA. The CDR3 is 13 residues long. CDR3 DNA: TGCAGCGTTGACCGGCAGGGGGAGGGTGAGCAGTACTTC. This gives the protein CSVDRQGEGEQYF.

This clonotype appeared many times. This sequence joins TRBV7-2 and TRBJ2-3; D uncertain. Looked up from germline, CDR1 is SGHTA and CDR2 is FQGNSA. The CDR3 length is 13 residues. V was pared by 4 bases and J by 6 bases, with 11 bases between. The CDR3 region is CASSSPFRDTQYF. The CDR3, as DNA: TGTGCCAGCAGCTCTCCTTTCCGGGATACGCAGTATTTT.

V usage is TRBV5-1 and J usage is TRBJ2-5; D perhaps matches TRBD2 (7 bases). The germline V and J ends were trimmed by 2 bases and 5 bases, with 19 bases remaining between them. Germline V lookup: CDR1 SGHRS, CDR2 YFSETQ. CDR3 length equals 16 residues. CDR3: CASSFRGAIKLETQYF. The CDR3 region has the DNA TGCGCCAGCAGCTTTCGGGGGGCAATTAAGTTGGAGACCCAGTACTTC.

V gene TRBV6-5 combines with J gene TRBJ2-3, with D possibly being TRBD2 (6 bases). Trimming left V 5 bases short and J 3 bases short, with 21 bases between. Per germline, CDR1 MNHEY and CDR2 SVGAGI. This CDR3 is built from 17 residues. In DNA, the CDR3 is TGTGCCAGCAGTCCTTCCGCGGGGACGGAGGGGACAGATACGCAGTATTTT. It translates to CASSPSAGTEGTDTQYF.

The genes are TRBV20-1 and TRBJ2-1, with D uncertain. Germline V CDR1 and CDR2: DFQATT, SNEGSKA (reference sequence). The V end lost 2 bases, the J end lost 2 bases, and 13 bases lay between the germline ends. The CDR3 spans 15 residues. The CDR3 DNA is TGCAGTGCTAGAAAGAACCCCGACCCCTACAATGAGCAGTTCTTC. Encoded protein: CSARKNPDPYNEQFF.

V and J are TRBV15 and TRBJ1-4; a possible D gene is TRBD1 (6 bases). Germline V gene sequence: CDR1 LNHNV, CDR2 YYDKDF (reference sequence). V lost 3 bases and J lost 11, with 10 bases in between. The CDR3 has 12 residues. As DNA, the CDR3 is TGTGCCACCAGCAGTGGGGACAACAAACTGTTTTTT. It codes for CATSSGDNKLFF.

This clonotype showed up many times. This chain uses TRBV7-9 with TRBJ1-1, with TRBD1 matching 7 bases. Unmatched junction bases numbered 0, after V lost 1 base and J lost 1 base. Germline lookup yields CDR1 SEHNR and CDR2 FQNEAQ (reference sequence). The CDR3 is 14 amino acids. The CDR3 DNA sequence: TGTGCCAGCAGCTTAGGGACAGGGAACACTGAAGCTTTCTTT. Encoded protein: CASSLGTGNTEAFF.

This clonotype was found many times. The V call is TRBV6-6, the J call TRBJ1-6, with TRBD1 identical over 8 bases. Per the germline V gene, CDR1 is MNHNY and CDR2 is SVGAGI (reference sequence). The CDR3 consists of 14 residues. J gave up 7 bases and V 4 bases, and 3 bases lay outside the gene matches. The CDR3 DNA reads TGTGCCAGCAGTTTCTGGACAGGGAATTCACCCCTCCACTTT. As protein: CASSFWTGNSPLHF.

The V call is TRBV4-1, the J call TRBJ2-3; possible D gene TRBD2, 5 bases. The CDR3 covers 16 residues. V lost 1 base to trimming and J lost 2 bases, with 13 bases between them. Germline lookup yields CDR1 MGHRA and CDR2 YSYEKL. CDR3 in amino acids: CASSQVSLVHTDTQYF. The CDR3 DNA is TGCGCCAGCAGCCAAGTCTCACTAGTTCACACAGATACGCAGTATTTT.

In its sample, this clonotype was seen a few times. The chain couples TRBV27 to TRBJ2-1; 8 nucleotides align to TRBD2. After removal of 4 bases from V and 6 bases from J, the junction contained 11 bases not matched to a gene. The length of the CDR3 is 16 residues. Germline CDR1 is MNHEY and CDR2 is SMNVEV (reference sequence). This CDR3 is CASSSLSTGGSNEQFF. The CDR3 DNA reads TGTGCCAGCAGTTCCCTCTCGACGGGGGGGAGCAATGAGCAGTTCTTC.

The chain carries TRBV29-1 and TRBJ1-1; possibly TRBD1 for D (6 bases). CDR3 size: 13 residues. V dropped 7 bases and J dropped 2 bases, with 14 bases sitting between them. Germline values: CDR1 SQVTM, CDR2 ANQGSEA. The CDR3 is CSDWGGPNTEAFF. CDR3 coding DNA: TGCAGCGACTGGGGGGGCCCTAACACTGAAGCTTTCTTT. The complete variable domain, with remaining parts taken from reference TRBV29-1 and TRBJ1-1, reads SAVISQKPSRDICQRGTSLTIQCQVDSQVTMMFWYRQQPGQSLTLIATANQGSEATYESGFVIDKFPISRPNLTFSTLTVSNMSPEDSSIYLCSDWGGPNTEAFFGQGTRLTVV.

This clonotype was seen many times. The chain couples TRBV5-1 to TRBJ2-7; D call uncertain. Trimming took off 2 bases at V and 2 bases at J, with 8 bases between the two ends. The CDR3 consists of 13 residues. Germline loops: CDR1 SGHRS, CDR2 YFSETQ. CDR3: CASSFGPTYEQYF. The CDR3 region has the DNA TGCGCCAGCAGCTTCGGACCTACCTACGAGCAGTACTTC.

V and J are TRBV6-5 and TRBJ1-1; TRBD1 is a possible D gene (5 bases). This CDR3 is 11 amino acids long. Per germline, CDR1 MNHEY and CDR2 SVGAGI. V dropped 6 bases and J dropped 7 bases, with 9 bases sitting between them. The CDR3 region is CASSGGIEAFF. The CDR3, as DNA: TGTGCCAGCAGCGGGGGGATTGAAGCTTTCTTT.

V usage is TRBV10-3 and J usage is TRBJ2-7, with 7 bases that match TRBD1. V dropped 6 bases and J dropped 0; count of bases not matched to a gene: 2. The CDR3 totals 13 residues. Germline CDR1 reads ENHRY; CDR2 reads SYGVKD. CDR3 coding DNA: TGTGCCATCAGAGGACAGGTCTCCTACGAGCAGTACGTC. It encodes CAIRGQVSYEQYV.

V and J are TRBV28 and TRBJ1-5, with D maybe TRBD1 (5 bases). The CDR3 runs to 15 residues. Deletions cut 5 bases from V and 6 bases from J, with 17 bases between. CDR1 MDHEN and CDR2 SYDVKM come from the germline V gene. The CDR3 sequence: CASSPGRGVGQPQHF. The CDR3 DNA reads as TGTGCCAGCAGTCCCGGACGGGGGGTCGGTCAGCCCCAGCATTTT.

This clonotype was recorded many times. In nucleotides, the CDR3 is TGTGCCAGCAGTCAAAGGACTAGCGGGGGGACAGATACGCAGTATTTT. Amino acids: CASSQRTSGGTDTQYF. The V and J genes are TRBV12-3 or TRBV12-4 and TRBJ2-3, with 14 bases that match TRBD2. V was pared by 5 bases and J by 3 bases, with 4 bases of the junction left unmatched. The CDR3 has 16 amino acids.

V is TRBV15 and J is TRBJ2-7; TRBD1 agrees at 7 bases. This CDR3 is built from 15 residues. Germline CDR1 reads LNHNV; CDR2 reads YYDKDF (reference sequence). V lost 2 bases, J lost 2 bases, and 6 bases stayed unmatched. CDR3 sequence: CATSRHRGLAYEQYF. As DNA, the CDR3 is TGTGCCACCAGCAGACACAGGGGTTTGGCCTACGAGCAGTACTTC.

The rearrangement links TRBV10-2 to TRBJ2-3; 12 positions match TRBD2. CDR3 length: 14 amino acids. Trimming took 8 bases from V and 6 from J; bases not matched to a gene: 6. In germline, CDR1 is WSHSY, CDR2 SAAADI. The DNA of the CDR3 is TGCGCCAGCCTACTAGCGGGGGGACCTGATACGCAGTATTTT. This gives the protein CASLLAGGPDTQYF.

J is TRBJ1-2 and V is TRBV7-2; no definite D call. The CDR3 runs to 14 residues. V was shortened by 2 bases and J by 2 bases, with 9 bases between the two germline ends. CDR1 and CDR2 from the germline V gene are SGHTA and FQGNSA. The CDR3, as DNA: TGTGCCAGCAGCTTACTAGGCCAGAACTATGGCTACACCTTC. Protein: CASSLLGQNYGYTF.